This T cell receptor beta chain was documented in a study of blood T cell repertoires in COVID-19. This clone was seen only once. Recruited during active infection, patients (from Seattle) were subsequently followed longitudinally. V was clipped by 1 base and J by 6 bases, with 9 bases between them. The length of the CDR3 is 14 residues. Looked up from germline, CDR1 is SGHAT and CDR2 is FQNNGV. Authors' data handling: Estimated nucleated cell counts came from reference gene primer amplification. Libraries were prepared by immunoSEQ multiplex PCR; TCRdb keeps only in-frame clonotypes and omits some of them. V and J calls and clone size follow that table, whereas D and trimming were derived from the DNA. The sample consists of some 140,000 clones, roughly 77% of them appearing once.

This receptor was identified in a woman in her 70s with COVID-19, enrolled during active disease. The source material was peripheral blood. The chain has TRBV11-2 and TRBJ2-2, with D perhaps TRBD1 (6 bases). The CDR3 DNA is TGTGCCAGCAGCTTAGCAGGGGCTCCCGGGGAGCTGTTTTTT. It is translated as CASSLAGAPGELFF.